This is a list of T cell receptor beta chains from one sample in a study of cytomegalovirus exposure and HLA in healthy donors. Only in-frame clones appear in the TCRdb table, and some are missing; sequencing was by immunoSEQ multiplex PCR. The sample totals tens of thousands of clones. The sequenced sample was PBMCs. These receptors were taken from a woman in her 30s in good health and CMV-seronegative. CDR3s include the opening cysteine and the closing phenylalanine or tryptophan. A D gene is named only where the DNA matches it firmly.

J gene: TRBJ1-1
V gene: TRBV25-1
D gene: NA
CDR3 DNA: TGTGCCAGCAGTGACCTGGCAGGCTTTGAAGCTTTCTTT
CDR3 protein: CASSDLAGFEAFF

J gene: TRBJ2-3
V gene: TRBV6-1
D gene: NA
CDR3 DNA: TGTGCCAGCAGTGGGACAGTACCCACTTTGGCAGATACGCAGTATTTT
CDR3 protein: CASSGTVPTLADTQYF

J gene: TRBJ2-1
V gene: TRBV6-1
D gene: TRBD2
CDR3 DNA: TGTGCCAGCAGTGAAACTAGCGGGGATTACAATGAGCAGTTCTTC
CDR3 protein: CASSETSGDYNEQFF

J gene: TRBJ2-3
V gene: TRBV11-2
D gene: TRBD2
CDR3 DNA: TGTGCCAGCAGCCTTTCGGACGGCGGGGGTACGCAGTATTTT
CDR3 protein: CASSLSDGGGTQYF

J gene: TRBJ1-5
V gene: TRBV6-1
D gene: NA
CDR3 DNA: TGTGCCAGCAATGCTGAGGGCGGGGCTCAGCCCCAGCATTTT
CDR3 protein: CASNAEGGAQPQHF

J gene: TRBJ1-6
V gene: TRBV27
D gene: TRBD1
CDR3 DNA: TGTGCCAGCAGTTTTGGACAGGGGCTATATTCACCCCTCCACTTT
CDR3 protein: CASSFGQGLYSPLHF

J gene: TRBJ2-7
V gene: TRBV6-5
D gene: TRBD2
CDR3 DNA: TGTGCCAGCAGTTACTCCGGGACTAGCGAGCAGTACTTC
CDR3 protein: CASSYSGTSEQYF

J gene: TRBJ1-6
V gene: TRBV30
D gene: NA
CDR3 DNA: TGTGCCTGGAGTGGAGGGACTCTTCTTTACCTTAATTCACCCCTCCACTTT
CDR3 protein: CAWSGGTLLYLNSPLHF

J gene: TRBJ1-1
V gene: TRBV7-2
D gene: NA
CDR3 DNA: TGTGCCAGCAGCACGGGGTGGCACACTGAAGCTTTCTTT
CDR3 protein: CASSTGWHTEAFF

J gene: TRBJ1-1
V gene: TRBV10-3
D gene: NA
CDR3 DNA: TGTGCCATCAGCGAAAGTGGGAGGAACACTGAAGCTTTCTTT
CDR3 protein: CAISESGRNTEAFF